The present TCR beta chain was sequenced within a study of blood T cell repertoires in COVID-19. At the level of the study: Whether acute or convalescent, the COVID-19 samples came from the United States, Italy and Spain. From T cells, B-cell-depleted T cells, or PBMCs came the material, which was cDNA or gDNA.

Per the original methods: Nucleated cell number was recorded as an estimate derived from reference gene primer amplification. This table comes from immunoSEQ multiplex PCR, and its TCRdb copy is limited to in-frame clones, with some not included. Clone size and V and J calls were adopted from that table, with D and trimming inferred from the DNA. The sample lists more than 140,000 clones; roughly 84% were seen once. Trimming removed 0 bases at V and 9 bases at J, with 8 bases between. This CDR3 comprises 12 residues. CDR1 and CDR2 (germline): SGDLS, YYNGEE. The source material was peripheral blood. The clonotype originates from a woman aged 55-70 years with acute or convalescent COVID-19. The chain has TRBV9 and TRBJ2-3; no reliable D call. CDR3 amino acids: CASSVEERTQYF. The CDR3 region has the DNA TGTGCCAGCAGCGTAGAGGAGAGGACGCAGTATTTT.